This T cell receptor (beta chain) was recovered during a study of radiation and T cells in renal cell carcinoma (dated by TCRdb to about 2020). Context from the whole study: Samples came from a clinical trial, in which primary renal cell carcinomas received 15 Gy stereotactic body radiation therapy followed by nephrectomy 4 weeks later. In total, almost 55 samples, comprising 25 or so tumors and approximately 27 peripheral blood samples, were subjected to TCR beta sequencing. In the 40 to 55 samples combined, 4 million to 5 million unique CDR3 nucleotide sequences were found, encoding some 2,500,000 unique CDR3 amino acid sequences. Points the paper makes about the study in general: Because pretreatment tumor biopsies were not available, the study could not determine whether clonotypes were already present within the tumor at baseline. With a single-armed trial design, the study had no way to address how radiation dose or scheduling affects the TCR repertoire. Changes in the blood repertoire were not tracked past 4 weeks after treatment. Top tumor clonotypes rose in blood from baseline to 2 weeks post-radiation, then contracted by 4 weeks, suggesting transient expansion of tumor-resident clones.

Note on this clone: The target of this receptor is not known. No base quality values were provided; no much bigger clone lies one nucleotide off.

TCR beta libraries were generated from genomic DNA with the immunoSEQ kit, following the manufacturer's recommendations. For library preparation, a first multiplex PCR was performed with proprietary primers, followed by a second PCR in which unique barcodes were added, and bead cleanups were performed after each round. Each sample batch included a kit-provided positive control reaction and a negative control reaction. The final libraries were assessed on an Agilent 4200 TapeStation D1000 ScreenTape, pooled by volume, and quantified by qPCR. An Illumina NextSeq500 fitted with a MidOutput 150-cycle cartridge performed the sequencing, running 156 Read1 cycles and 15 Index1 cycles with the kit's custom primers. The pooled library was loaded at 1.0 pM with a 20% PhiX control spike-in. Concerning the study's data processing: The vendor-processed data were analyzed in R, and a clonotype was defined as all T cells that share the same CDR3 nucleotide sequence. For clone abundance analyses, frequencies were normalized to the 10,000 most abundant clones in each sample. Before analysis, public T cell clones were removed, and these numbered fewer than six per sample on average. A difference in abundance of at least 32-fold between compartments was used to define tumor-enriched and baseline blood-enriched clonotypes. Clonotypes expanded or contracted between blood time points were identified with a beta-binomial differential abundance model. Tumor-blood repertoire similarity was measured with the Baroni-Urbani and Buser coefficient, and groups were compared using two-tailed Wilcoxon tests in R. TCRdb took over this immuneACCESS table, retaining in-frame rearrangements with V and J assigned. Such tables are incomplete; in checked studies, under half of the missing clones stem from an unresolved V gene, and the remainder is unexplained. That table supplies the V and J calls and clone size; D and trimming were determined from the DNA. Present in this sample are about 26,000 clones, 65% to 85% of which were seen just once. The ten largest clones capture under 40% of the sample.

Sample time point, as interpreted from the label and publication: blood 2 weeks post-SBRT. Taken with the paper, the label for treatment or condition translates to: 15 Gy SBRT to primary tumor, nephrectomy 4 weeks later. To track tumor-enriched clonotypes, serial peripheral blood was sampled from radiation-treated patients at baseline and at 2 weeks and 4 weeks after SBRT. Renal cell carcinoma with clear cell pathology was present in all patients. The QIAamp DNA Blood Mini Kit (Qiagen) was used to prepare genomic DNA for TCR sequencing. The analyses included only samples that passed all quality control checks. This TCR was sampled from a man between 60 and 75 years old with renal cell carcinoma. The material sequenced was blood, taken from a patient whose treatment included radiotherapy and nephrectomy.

The sequence in DNA is TGTGCCAGTAGTATAGGAACCTCCGAGCAGTTCTTC. It encodes CASSIGTSEQFF. Recombination joined TRBV19 with TRBJ2-1, with no D gene named confidently. The CDR3 covers 12 residues, taking in both the cysteine and the phenylalanine. Left in the record is the CDR3 DNA by itself, 36 bases read in frame from the first base. From a lookup of the germline V gene (reference sequence), CDR1 and CDR2 are LNHDA and SQIVND. V loses 1 base, J loses 10 bases, and the germline ends lie 8 bases apart.